This TCR beta chain is from a study of CD8+CD57+ T cells in acquired aplastic anemia. Across the study: Among healthy donors, CD4+ cells averaged about 9.9 million reads. Points from the study as a whole: Between patients and controls, CD8+ Simpson's diversity did not vary significantly.

The count of this clonotype is one. Its antigen remains unidentified. Template material for TCR beta VDJ and CDR3 profiling consisted of genomic DNA. One entry per CDR3 protein, called by TCRdb with MiXCR from the reads. The sample yields a few hundred thousand distinct CDR3 sequences, about 59% seen once. V lost 5 bases to trimming and J lost 5 bases; unmatched junction nucleotides: 8. This CDR3 spans 15 amino acids. Germline V lookup: CDR1 MRHNA, CDR2 SNTAGT. This sequence originates from a human donor in good health. The rearrangement joins TRBV6-4 to TRBJ2-3; 9 bases align to TRBD2. Sequencing input: sorted CD4+, CD8+, or CD8+CD57+ T cells (not recorded which) from PBMCs. The CDR3: CASSTSGGHGDTQYF. In DNA form, the CDR3 reads TGTGCCAGCAGTACCAGCGGGGGGCACGGAGATACGCAGTATTTT.